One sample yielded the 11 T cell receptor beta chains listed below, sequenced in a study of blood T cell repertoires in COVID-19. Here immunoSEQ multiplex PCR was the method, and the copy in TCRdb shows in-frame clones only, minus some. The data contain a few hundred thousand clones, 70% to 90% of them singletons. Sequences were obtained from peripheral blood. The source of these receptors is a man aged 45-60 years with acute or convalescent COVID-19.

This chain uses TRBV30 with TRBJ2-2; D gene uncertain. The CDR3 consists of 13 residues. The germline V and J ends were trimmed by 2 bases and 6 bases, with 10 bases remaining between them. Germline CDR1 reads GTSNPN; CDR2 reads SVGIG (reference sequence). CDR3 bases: TGTGCCTGGAGTAGCCGAATTGCCGGGGAGCTGTTTTTT. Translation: CAWSSRIAGELFF.

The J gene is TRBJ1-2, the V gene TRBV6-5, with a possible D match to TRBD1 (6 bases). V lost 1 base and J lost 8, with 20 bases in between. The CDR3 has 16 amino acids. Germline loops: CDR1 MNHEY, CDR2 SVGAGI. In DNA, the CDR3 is TGTGCCAGCAGTTACTGGGGTGGGGGCATTGGAGGAGGCTACACCTTC. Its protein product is CASSYWGGGIGGGYTF.

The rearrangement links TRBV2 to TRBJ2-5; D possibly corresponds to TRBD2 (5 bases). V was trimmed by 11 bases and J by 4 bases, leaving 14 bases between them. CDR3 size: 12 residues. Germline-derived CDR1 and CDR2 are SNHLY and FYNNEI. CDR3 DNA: TGTGCCGGACTTCCGCTAGGAGAGACCCAGTACTTC. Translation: CAGLPLGETQYF. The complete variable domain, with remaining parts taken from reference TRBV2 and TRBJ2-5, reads EPEVTQTPSHQVTQMGQEVILRCVPISNHLYFYWYRQILGQKVEFLVSFYNNEISEKSEIFDDQFSVERPDGSNFTLKIRSTKLEDSAMYFCAGLPLGETQYFGPGTRLLVL.

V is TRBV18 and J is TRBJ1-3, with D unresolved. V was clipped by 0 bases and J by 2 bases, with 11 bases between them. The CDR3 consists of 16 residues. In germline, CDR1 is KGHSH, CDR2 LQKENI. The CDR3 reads CASSPPPGFPGNTIYF. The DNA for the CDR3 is TGTGCCAGCTCACCACCACCGGGGTTTCCTGGAAACACCATATATTTT.

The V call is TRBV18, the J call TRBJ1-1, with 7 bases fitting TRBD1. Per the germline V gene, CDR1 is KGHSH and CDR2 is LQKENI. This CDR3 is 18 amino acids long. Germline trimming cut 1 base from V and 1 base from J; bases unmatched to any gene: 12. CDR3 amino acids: CASSPLAGGRQGNTEAFF. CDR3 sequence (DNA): TGTGCCAGCTCACCACTGGCGGGAGGGAGACAGGGGAACACTGAAGCTTTCTTT.

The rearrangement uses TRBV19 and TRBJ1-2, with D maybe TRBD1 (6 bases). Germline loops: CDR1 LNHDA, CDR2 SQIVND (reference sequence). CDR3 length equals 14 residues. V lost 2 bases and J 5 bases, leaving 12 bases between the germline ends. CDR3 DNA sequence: TGTGCCAGTAGTATAACGGGGACACAATATGGCTACACCTTC. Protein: CASSITGTQYGYTF.

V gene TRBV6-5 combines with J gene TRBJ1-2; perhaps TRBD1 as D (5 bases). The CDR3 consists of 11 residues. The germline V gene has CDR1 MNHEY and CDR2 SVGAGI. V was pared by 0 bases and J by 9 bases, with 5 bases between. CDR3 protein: CASSYSGRYTF. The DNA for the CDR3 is TGTGCCAGCAGTTACTCGGGGCGCTACACCTTC.

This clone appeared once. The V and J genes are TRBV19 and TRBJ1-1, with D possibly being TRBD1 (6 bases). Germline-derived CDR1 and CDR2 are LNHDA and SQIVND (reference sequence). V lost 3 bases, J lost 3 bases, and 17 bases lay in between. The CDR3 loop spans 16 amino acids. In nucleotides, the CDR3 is TGTGCCAGTAGTATCTTACAGGGTAAACAGGACACTGAAGCTTTCTTT. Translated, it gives CASSILQGKQDTEAFF.

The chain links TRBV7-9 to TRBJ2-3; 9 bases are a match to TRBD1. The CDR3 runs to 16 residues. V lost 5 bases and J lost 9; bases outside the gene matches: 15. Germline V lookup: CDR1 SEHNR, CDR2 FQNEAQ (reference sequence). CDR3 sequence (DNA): TGTGCCAGCAGCGTACAGACAGGGGGGTCTTTTACCACGCAGTATTTT. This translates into CASSVQTGGSFTTQYF.

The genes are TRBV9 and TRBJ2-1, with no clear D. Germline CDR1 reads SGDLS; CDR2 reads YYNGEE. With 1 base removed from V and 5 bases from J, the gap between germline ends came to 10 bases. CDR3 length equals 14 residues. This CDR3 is CASSVMAADNEQFF. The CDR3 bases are TGTGCCAGCAGCGTAATGGCCGCCGACAATGAGCAGTTCTTC.

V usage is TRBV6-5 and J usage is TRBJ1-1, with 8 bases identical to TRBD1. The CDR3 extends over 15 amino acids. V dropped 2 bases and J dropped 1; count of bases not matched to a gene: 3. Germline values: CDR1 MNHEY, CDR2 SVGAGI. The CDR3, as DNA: TGTGCCAGCAGTTACGACAGGGGACCGAACACTGAAGCTTTCTTT. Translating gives CASSYDRGPNTEAFF.